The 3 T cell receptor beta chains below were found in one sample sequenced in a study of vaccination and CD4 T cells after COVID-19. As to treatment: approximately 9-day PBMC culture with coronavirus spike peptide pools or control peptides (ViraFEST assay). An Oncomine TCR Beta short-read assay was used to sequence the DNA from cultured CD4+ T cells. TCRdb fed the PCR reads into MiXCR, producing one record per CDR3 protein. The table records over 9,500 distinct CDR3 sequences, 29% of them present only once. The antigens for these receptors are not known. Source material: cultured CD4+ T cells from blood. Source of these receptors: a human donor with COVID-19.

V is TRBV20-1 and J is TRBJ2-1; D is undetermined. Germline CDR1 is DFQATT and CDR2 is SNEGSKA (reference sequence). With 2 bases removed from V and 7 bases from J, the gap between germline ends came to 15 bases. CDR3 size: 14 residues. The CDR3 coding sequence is TGCAGTGCTAGATCCCCCTGGGCCCATAATGAGCAGTTCTTC. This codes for CSARSPWAHNEQFF.

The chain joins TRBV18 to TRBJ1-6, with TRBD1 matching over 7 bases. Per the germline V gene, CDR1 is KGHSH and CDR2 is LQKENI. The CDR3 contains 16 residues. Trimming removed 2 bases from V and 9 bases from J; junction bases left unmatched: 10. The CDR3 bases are TGTGCCAGCTCACCAAACCGGGGCAGGGGGGCTTCACCCCTCCACTTT. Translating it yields CASSPNRGRGASPLHF.

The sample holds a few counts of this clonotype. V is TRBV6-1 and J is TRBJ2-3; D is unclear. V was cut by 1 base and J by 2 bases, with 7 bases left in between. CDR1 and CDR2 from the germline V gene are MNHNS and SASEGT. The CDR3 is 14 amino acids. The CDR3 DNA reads TGTGCCAGCAGTGAAGAGGCCGTCACAGATACGCAGTATTTT. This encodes CASSEEAVTDTQYF.